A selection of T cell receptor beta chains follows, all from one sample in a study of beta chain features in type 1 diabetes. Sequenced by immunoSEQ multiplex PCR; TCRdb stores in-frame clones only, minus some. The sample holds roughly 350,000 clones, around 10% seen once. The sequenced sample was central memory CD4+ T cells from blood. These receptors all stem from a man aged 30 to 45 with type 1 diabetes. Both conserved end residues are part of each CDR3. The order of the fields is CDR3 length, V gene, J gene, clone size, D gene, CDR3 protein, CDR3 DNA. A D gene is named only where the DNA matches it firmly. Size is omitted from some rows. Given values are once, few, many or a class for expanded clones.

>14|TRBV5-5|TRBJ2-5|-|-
CASSYARRSETQYF
TGTGCCAGCAGTTACGCACGACGGTCAGAGACCCAGTACTTC
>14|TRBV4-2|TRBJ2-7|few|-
CASSFGTGTYEQYF
TGTGCCAGCAGCTTTGGGACGGGGACCTACGAGCAGTACTTC
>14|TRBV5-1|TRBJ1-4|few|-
CASSLQGTNEKLFF
TGCGCCAGCAGCTTACAGGGAACTAATGAAAAACTGTTTTTT
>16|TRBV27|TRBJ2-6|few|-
CASSLSYGSGANVLTF
TGTGCCAGCAGTTTATCATACGGCTCTGGGGCCAACGTCCTGACTTTC
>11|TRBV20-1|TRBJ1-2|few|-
CSAAGAYGYTF
TGCAGTGCTGCTGGGGCCTATGGCTACACCTTC
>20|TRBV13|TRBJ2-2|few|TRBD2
CASTLSRRASGSRLTGELFF
TGTGCCAGCACCCTATCCCGGCGGGCTAGCGGGAGTCGTTTGACGGGGGAGCTGTTTTTT
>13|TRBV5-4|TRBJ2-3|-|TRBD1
CASSTGQGDTQYF
TGCGCCAGCAGCACCGGACAGGGTGATACGCAGTATTTT
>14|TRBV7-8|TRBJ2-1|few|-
CASSRNTGRSEQFF
TGTGCCAGCAGCCGTAATACGGGACGAAGTGAGCAGTTCTTC
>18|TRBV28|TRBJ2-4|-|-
CASSFGISRHNFKNIQYF
TGTGCCAGCAGTTTTGGGATCAGCAGGCATAACTTCAAAAACATTCAGTACTTC
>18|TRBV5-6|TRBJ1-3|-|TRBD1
CASSPSGTGPLGGNTIYF
TGTGCCAGCAGCCCCTCGGGGACAGGGCCACTGGGAGGAAACACCATATATTTT
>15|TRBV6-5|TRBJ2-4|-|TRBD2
CASSSWGTSVIIQYF
TGTGCCAGCAGTTCCTGGGGGACTAGCGTAATCATTCAGTACTTC
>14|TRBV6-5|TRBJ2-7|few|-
CASSYRQLHYEQYF
TGTGCCAGCAGTTACCGGCAGCTACACTACGAGCAGTACTTC